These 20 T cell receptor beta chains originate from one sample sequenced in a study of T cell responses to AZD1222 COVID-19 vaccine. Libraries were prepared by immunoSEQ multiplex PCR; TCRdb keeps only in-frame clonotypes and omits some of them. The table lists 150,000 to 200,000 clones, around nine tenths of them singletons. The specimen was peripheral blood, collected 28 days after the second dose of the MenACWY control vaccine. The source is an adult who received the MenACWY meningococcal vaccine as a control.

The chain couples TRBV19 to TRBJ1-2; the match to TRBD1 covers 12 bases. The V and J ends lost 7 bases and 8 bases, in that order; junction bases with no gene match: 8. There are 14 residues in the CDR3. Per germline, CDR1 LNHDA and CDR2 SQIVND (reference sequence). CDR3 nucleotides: TGTGCCAGTAATTTGGGACAGGGGGCGTCAGGCTACACCTTC. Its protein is CASNLGQGASGYTF.

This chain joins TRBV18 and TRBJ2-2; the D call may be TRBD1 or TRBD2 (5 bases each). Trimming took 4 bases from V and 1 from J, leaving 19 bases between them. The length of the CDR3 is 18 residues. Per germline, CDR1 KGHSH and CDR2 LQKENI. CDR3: CASSLLGAPTENTGELFF. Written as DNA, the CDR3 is TGTGCCAGCTCACTACTAGGGGCCCCGACAGAGAACACCGGGGAGCTGTTTTTT.

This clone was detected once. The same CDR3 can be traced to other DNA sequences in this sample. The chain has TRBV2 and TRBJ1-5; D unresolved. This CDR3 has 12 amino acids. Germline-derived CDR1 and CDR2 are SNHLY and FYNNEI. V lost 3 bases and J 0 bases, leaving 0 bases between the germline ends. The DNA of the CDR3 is TGTGCCAGCAGTGATAGCAATCAGCCCCAGCATTTT. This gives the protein CASSDSNQPQHF.

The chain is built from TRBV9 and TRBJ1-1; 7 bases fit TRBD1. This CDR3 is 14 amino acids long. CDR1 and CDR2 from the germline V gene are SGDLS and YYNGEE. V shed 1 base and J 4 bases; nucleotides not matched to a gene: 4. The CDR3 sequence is CASSVWAGGTEAFF. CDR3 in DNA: TGTGCCAGCAGCGTATGGGCAGGGGGCACTGAAGCTTTCTTT.

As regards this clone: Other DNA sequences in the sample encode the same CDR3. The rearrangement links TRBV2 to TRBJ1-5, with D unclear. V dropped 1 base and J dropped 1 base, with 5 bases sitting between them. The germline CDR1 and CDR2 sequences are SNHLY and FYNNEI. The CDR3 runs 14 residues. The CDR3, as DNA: TGTGCCAGCAGTGAAGGGCGGAGCAATCAGCCCCAGCATTTT. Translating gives CASSEGRSNQPQHF.

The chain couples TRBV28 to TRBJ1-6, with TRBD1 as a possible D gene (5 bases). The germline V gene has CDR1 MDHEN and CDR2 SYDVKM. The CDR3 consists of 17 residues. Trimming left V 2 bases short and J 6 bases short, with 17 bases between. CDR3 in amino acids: CASSLPHARDGNSPLHF. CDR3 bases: TGTGCCAGCAGTTTACCCCACGCCAGGGACGGTAATTCACCCCTCCACTTT.

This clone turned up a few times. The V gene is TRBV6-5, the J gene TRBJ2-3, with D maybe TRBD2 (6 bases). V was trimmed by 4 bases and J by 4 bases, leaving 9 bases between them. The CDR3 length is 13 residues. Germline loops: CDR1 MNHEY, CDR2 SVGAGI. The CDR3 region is CASSWGRSDTQYF. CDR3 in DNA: TGTGCCAGCAGTTGGGGGAGGTCAGATACGCAGTATTTT.

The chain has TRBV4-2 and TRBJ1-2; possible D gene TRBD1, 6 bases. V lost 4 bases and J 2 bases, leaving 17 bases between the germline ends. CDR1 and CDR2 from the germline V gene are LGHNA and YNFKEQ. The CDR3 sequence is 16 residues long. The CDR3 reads CASSLTRGGFNYGYTF. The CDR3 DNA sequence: TGTGCCAGCAGCCTCACTAGAGGGGGTTTCAACTATGGCTACACCTTC.

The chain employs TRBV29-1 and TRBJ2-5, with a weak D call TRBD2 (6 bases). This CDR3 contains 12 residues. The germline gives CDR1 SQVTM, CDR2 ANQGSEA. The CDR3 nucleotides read TGCAGTGAGGGACTTAATGGGGAGACCCAGTACTTC. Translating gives CSEGLNGETQYF.

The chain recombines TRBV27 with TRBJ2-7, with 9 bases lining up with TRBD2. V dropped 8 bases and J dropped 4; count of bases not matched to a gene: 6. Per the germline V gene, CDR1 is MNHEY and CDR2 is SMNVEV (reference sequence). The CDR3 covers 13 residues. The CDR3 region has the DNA TGTGCCAGCGGAACTAGCGGGCAGTACGAGCAGTACTTC. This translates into CASGTSGQYEQYF.

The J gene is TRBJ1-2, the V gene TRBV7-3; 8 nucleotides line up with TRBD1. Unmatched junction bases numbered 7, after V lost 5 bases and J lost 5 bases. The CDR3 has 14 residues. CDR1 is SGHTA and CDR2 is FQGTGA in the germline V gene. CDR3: CASSLSGGGYGYTF. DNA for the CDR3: TGTGCCAGCAGCCTATCAGGGGGCGGGTATGGCTACACCTTC.

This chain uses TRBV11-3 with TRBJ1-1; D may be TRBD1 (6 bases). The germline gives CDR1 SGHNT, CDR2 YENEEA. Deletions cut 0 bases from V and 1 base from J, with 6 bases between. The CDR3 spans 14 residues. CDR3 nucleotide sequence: TGTGCCAGCAGCTTAGAGGGACAGAACACTGAAGCTTTCTTT. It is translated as CASSLEGQNTEAFF.

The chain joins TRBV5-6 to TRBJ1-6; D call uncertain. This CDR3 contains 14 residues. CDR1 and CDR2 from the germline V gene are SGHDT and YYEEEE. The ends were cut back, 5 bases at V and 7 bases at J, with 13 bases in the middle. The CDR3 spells CASRWLAANSPLHF. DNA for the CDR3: TGTGCCAGCAGATGGTTAGCAGCAAATTCACCCCTCCACTTT.

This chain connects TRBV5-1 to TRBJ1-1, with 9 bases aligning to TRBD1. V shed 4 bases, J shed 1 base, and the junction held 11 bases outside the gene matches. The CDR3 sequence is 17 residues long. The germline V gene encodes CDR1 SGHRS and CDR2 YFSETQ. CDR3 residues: CASSLTGTGLKNTEAFF. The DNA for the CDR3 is TGCGCCAGCAGCCTCACCGGGACAGGGTTAAAGAACACTGAAGCTTTCTTT.

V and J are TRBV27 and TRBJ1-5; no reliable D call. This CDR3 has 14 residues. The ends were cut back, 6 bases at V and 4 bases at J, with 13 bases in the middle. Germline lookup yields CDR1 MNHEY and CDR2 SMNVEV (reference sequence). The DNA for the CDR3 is TGTGCCAGCAGATCAAGGCAATCGAATCAGCCCCAGCATTTT. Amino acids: CASRSRQSNQPQHF.

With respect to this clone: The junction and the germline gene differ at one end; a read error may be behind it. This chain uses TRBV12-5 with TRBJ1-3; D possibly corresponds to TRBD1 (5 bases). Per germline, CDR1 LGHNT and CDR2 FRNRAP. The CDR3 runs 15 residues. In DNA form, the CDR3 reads TGTGCTAGTGGGTTGGGACGAATCTCTGGAAACACCATATATTTT. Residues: CASGLGRISGNTIYF.

The CDR3 loop is CASSQDLGGIGEAFF. CDR3 in DNA: TGCGCCAGCAGCCAAGATCTGGGGGGGATCGGTGAAGCTTTCTTT. The V gene is TRBV4-3, the J gene TRBJ1-1; TRBD1 might be the D (5 bases). The germline gives CDR1 LGHNA, CDR2 YSLEER. This CDR3 has 15 amino acids. Trimming took 0 bases from V and 7 from J, leaving 15 bases between them.

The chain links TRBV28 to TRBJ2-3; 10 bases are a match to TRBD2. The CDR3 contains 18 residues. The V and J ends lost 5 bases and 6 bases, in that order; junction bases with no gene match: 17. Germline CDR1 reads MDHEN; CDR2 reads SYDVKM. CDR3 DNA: TGTGCCAGCAGTGGCTACATCCGAGCTAGCGGGAGTGTTGATACGCAGTATTTT. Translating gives CASSGYIRASGSVDTQYF.

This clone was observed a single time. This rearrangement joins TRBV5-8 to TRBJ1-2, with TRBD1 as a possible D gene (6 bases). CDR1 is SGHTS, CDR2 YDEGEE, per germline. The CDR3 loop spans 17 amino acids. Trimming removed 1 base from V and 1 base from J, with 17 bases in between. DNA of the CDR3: TGTGCCAGCAGCTTGTACAGAGGGGGGCGGTTTAACTATGGCTACACCTTC. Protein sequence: CASSLYRGGRFNYGYTF. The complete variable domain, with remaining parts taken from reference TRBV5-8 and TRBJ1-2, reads EAGVTQSPTHLIKTRGQQATLRCSPISGHTSVYWYQQALGLGLQFLLWYDEGEERNRGNFPPRFSGRQFPNYSSELNVNALELEDSALYLCASSLYRGGRFNYGYTFGSGTRLTVV.

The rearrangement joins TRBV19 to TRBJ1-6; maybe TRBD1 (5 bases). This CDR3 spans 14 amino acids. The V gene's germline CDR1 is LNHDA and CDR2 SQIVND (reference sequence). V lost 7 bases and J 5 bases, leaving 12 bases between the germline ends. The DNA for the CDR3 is TGTGCCAGTAAGGTCGGGGGGGATAATTCACCCCTCCACTTT. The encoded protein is CASKVGGDNSPLHF.